The clone carrying this T cell receptor beta chain appeared a few times. These data originate in a study of shared clonotypes between healthy human individuals. V lost 0 bases, J lost 6 bases, and 9 bases lay in between. Germline V gene lookup returns CDR1 KGHSH and CDR2 LQKENI. CDR3 size: 13 residues. The protocol was immunoSEQ multiplex PCR, while the TCRdb copy is restricted to in-frame clones and leaves out a portion. Of 190,000 or so clones in the sample, 65% to 70% were seen once. The receptor was isolated from a young man in good health. Input material: memory CD4+ T cells sorted from blood. Regarding subset: CD45RA-negative fraction. The genes are TRBV18 and TRBJ2-7, with D perhaps given as TRBD1 or TRBD2 (5 bases each). CDR3 nucleotide sequence: TGTGCCAGCTCACCACCGCTAGGGACCGAGCAGTACTTC. Translation: CASSPPLGTEQYF.